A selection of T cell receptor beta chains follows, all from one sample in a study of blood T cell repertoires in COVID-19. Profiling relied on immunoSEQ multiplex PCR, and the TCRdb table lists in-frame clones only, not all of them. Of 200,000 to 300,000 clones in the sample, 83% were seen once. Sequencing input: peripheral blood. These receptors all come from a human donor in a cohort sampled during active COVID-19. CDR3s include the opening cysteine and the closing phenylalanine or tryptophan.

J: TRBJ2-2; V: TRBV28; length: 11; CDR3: CASSQNLELFF
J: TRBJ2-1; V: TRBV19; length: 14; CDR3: CASSSAGGVNEQFF
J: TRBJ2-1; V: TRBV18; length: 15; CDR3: CASSLTSGSDNEQFF
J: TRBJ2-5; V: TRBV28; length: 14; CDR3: CASSLREGQETQYF
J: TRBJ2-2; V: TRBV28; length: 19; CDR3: CASLGGGQGAQGSTGELFF
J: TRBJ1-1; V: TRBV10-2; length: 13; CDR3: CASRVDKNTEAFF
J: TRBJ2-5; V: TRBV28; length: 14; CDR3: CASSSPGGQETQYF
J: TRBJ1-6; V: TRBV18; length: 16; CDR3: CASSPNDVGVESPLHF
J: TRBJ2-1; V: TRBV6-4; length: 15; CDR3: CASSDSLGQYNEQFF
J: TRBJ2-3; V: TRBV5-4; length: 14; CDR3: CASRMERGTDTQYF
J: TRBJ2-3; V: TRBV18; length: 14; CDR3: CASSPSGGTDTQYF
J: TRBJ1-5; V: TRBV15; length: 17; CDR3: CATSRDAYGQGNQPQHF